What follows is one T cell receptor beta chain and its context. Its antigen is as yet unknown. This sample stems from a study of vaccination and CD4 T cells after COVID-19. Overall study: Nasal swab PCR showed SARS-CoV-2 in convalescent patients, several with mild and one with severe disease. Post-diagnosis, post-COVID samples were collected after a median approximately 100 days, ranging 35 to 161.

The treatment here: roughly 10-day PBMC culture with coronavirus spike peptide pools or control peptides (ViraFEST assay). Sequenced with the Oncomine TCR Beta short-read assay was DNA taken from cultured CD4+ T cells. TCRdb re-called the PCR reads through MiXCR, storing one row per CDR3 protein. The profile shows roughly 5,000 distinct CDR3 sequences, less than 45% of them singletons. Germline-derived CDR1 and CDR2 are LNHDA and SQIVND (reference sequence). Between the trimmed V and J ends, which lost 6 bases and 5 bases, there was a span of 17 bases. This CDR3 has 14 residues. The material sequenced was CD4+ T cells from blood, cultured in vitro. V usage is TRBV19 and J usage is TRBJ2-7, with D maybe TRBD2 (6 bases). The sequence came from a human donor who had recovered from COVID-19. The CDR3 sequence: CASRRRGSGNEQYF. DNA of the CDR3: TGTGCCAGTAGACGTCGGGGGAGTGGAAACGAGCAGTACTTC.